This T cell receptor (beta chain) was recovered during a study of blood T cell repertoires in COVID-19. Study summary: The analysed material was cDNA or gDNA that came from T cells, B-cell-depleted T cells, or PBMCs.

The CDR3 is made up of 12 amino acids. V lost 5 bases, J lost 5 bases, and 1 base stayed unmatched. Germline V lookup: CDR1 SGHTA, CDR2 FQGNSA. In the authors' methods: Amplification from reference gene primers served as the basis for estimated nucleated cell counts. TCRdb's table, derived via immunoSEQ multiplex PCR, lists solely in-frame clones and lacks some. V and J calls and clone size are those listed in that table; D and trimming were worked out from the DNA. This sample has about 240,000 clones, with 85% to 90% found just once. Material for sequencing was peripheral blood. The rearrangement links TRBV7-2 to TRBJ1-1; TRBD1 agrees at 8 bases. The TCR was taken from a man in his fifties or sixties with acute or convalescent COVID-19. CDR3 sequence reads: CASSHRGTEAFF. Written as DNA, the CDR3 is TGTGCCAGCAGCCACAGGGGGACTGAAGCTTTCTTT.